Sequencing of this TCR beta chain was carried out in a study of shared clonotypes between healthy human individuals. Data came from immunoSEQ multiplex PCR; TCRdb stores just in-frame clones and leaves some out. In the table there are about 1,800,000 clones, roughly 94% of which are singletons. This clone was picked up one time. Cells designated naive CD8 were CD45RO-negative and were positively selected for CCR7, with terminally differentiated effector memory CD45RA+ cells excluded. CDR1 and CDR2 from the germline V gene are SQVTM and ANQGSEA. This CDR3 region has 16 residues. The V gene end was trimmed by 2 bases and the J gene end by 6 bases; junction bases not matched to a gene: 9.

The receptor comes from a man younger than 35 in good health. The gene calls are TRBV29-1 and TRBJ2-2; 10 bases agree with TRBD1. Sequenced material: naive CD8+ T cells sorted from blood. The CDR3 DNA reads as TGCAGCGTTGAAAGTTCCGGGACAGGGGTGGCCGGGGAGCTGTTTTTT. Amino acid sequence: CSVESSGTGVAGELFF.